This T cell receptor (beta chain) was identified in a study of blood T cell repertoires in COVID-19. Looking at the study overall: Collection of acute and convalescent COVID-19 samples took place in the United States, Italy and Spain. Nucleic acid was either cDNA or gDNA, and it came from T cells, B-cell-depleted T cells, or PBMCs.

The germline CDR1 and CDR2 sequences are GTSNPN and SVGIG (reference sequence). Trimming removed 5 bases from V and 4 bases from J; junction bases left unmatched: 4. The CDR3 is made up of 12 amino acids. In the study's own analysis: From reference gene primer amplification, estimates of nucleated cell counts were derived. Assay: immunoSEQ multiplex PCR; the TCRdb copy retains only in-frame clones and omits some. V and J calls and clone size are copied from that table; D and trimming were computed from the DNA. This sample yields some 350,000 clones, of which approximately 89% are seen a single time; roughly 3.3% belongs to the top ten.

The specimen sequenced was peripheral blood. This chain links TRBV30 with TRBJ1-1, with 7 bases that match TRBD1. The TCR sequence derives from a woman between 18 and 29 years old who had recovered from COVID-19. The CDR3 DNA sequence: TGTGCCTGGGACAGGGACGTCACTGAAGCTTTCTTT. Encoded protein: CAWDRDVTEAFF.